One and the same sample provided the 14 T cell receptor beta chains below, sequenced in a study of cytomegalovirus exposure and HLA in healthy donors. PCR amplification relied on 60 Vbeta primers (plus 13 Jbeta primers). Data came from immunoSEQ multiplex PCR; TCRdb stores just in-frame clones and leaves some out. The sample yields some 150,000 clones, over 70% seen once. The sample taken for sequencing was PBMCs. The receptors here all came from a woman in her late teens or twenties in good health and CMV-seronegative.

V gene TRBV19 combines with J gene TRBJ2-7, with D possibly being TRBD1 (6 bases). Germline CDR1 LNHDA, CDR2 SQIVND (reference sequence). The CDR3 sequence is 15 residues long. V lost 0 bases, J lost 3 bases, and 12 bases lay in between. Here the CDR3 reads CASSIEQGRGYEQYF. CDR3 nucleotides: TGTGCCAGTAGTATAGAACAGGGTCGGGGCTACGAGCAGTACTTC.

The CDR3 DNA reads as TGTGCCAGCAGTTACTTTTCAGGGGCAACTAATGAAAAACTGTTTTTT. Its translation: CASSYFSGATNEKLFF. The chain uses TRBV6-5 and TRBJ1-4; D might be TRBD1 (6 bases). The germline V and J ends were trimmed by 1 base and 0 bases, with 9 bases remaining between them. CDR1 and CDR2 (germline): MNHEY, SVGAGI. This CDR3 spans 16 amino acids.

The CDR3 DNA sequence: TGCGCCAGCAGCCAAACAGGGTCGAGTCAGCCCCAGCATTTT. Encoded protein: CASSQTGSSQPQHF. The chain joins TRBV4-1 to TRBJ1-5; the D gene is possibly TRBD1 (6 bases). V was cut by 2 bases and J by 6 bases, with 11 bases left in between. This CDR3 contains 14 residues. Germline assignment: CDR1 MGHRA and CDR2 YSYEKL.

The chain recombines TRBV29-1 with TRBJ2-7; a possible D gene is TRBD2 (7 bases). Germline V lookup: CDR1 SQVTM, CDR2 ANQGSEA. CDR3 length equals 12 residues. Trimming removed 4 bases from V and 5 bases from J, with 12 bases in between. As DNA, the CDR3 is TGCAGCGTTGCAACAGGGAGGGACGAGCAGTACTTC. Its protein product is CSVATGRDEQYF.

The chain recombines TRBV29-1 with TRBJ1-3, with D hard to call. The CDR3 loop spans 13 amino acids. Deletions cut 4 bases from V and 4 bases from J, with 11 bases between. Per germline, CDR1 SQVTM and CDR2 ANQGSEA. The CDR3 here is CSVVGATGNTIYF. CDR3 DNA: TGCAGCGTTGTGGGCGCTACGGGAAACACCATATATTTT. The entire variable domain, with the rest obtained from reference TRBV29-1 and TRBJ1-3, is as follows: SAVISQKPSRDICQRGTSLTIQCQVDSQVTMMFWYRQQPGQSLTLIATANQGSEATYESGFVIDKFPISRPNLTFSTLTVSNMSPEDSSIYLCSVVGATGNTIYFGEGSWLTVV.

The chain has TRBV2 and TRBJ1-2; maybe TRBD1 (6 bases). This CDR3 region has 15 residues. V lost 3 bases and J lost 5, with 16 bases in between. Looked up from germline, CDR1 is SNHLY and CDR2 is FYNNEI. CDR3 in amino acids: CASSEFFAGAYGYTF. DNA of the CDR3: TGTGCCAGCAGTGAGTTTTTTGCAGGGGCATATGGCTACACCTTC.

The genes are TRBV18 and TRBJ1-2, with D possibly TRBD1 on 5 matching bases. The CDR3 has 18 amino acids. Trimming took 3 bases from V and 4 from J, leaving 24 bases between them. CDR1 KGHSH and CDR2 LQKENI come from the germline V gene. CDR3 amino acids: CASSPDQGVSLRGYGYTF. Written as DNA, the CDR3 is TGTGCCAGCTCACCGGACCAAGGTGTCTCTTTAAGGGGCTATGGCTACACCTTC.

Remarks on this clone: At one of its ends the junction is not consistent with the germline gene, which may arise from a read error. The chain uses TRBV5-5 and TRBJ1-1, with a weak D call TRBD1 (6 bases). Germline values: CDR1 SGHKS, CDR2 YYEKEE (reference sequence). This CDR3 has 16 amino acids. The DNA of the CDR3 is TGTGCCAGCAGCTTGAGTACAGGGCACTTGAACATTGAAGCTTTCTTT. Its protein product is CASSLSTGHLNIEAFF.

This clone has just one count. The CDR3 loop is CASSPTGTGGNEQFF. The CDR3 region has the DNA TGTGCCAGCAGCCCAACAGGGACAGGCGGGAATGAGCAGTTCTTC. The genes are TRBV9 and TRBJ2-1; 8 bases are shared with TRBD1. The CDR3 length is 15 residues. CDR1 and CDR2 from the germline V gene are SGDLS and YYNGEE. The junction had 10 bases not matched to a gene; V was cut back by 4 bases and J by 7 bases. The full variable domain, in which reference TRBV9 and TRBJ2-1 provide the parts outside the CDR3, is DSGVTQTPKHLITATGQRVTLRCSPRSGDLSVYWYQQSLDQGLQFLIQYYNGEERAKGNILERFSAQQFPDLHSELNLSSLELGDSALYFCASSPTGTGGNEQFFGPGTRLTVL.

This clone was picked up one time. This chain links TRBV27 with TRBJ1-2; D may be TRBD1 (6 bases). V gave up 7 bases and J gave up 4 bases, with 10 bases separating them. This CDR3 region has 12 residues. The germline CDR1 and CDR2 sequences are MNHEY and SMNVEV (reference sequence). CDR3 nucleotides: TGTGCCAGCACGTACAGGGTCTATGGCTACACCTTC. It is translated as CASTYRVYGYTF.

This clone was recorded only once. The chain combines TRBV27 with TRBJ1-2; 7 nucleotides align to TRBD1. V lost 5 bases, J lost 1 base, and 7 bases stayed unmatched. Germline loops: CDR1 MNHEY, CDR2 SMNVEV (reference sequence). The CDR3 sequence is 15 residues long. The CDR3 is CASSPRQGLNYGYTF. CDR3 sequence (DNA): TGTGCCAGCAGTCCCAGACAGGGACTTAACTATGGCTACACCTTC.

CDR3 region: CASSRTGGNSPLHF. The CDR3, as DNA: TGTGCCAGCAGCCGGACAGGTGGCAATTCACCCCTCCACTTT. The chain uses TRBV28 and TRBJ1-6; 7 nucleotides align to TRBD1. Per the germline V gene, CDR1 is MDHEN and CDR2 is SYDVKM. This CDR3 is built from 14 residues. V dropped 6 bases and J dropped 7; count of bases not matched to a gene: 6.

V usage is TRBV18 and J usage is TRBJ1-3; D gene uncertain. Germline values: CDR1 KGHSH, CDR2 LQKENI. V lost 2 bases to trimming and J lost 2 bases, with 10 bases between them. The length of the CDR3 is 15 residues. CDR3 DNA: TGTGCCAGCTCACCAGGTCGAGGGACTGGAAACACCATATATTTT. Encoded protein: CASSPGRGTGNTIYF.

The V gene is TRBV5-1, the J gene TRBJ1-1, with D perhaps matching TRBD1 (6 bases). Deletions cut 1 base from V and 5 bases from J, with 21 bases between. CDR1 and CDR2 (germline): SGHRS, YFSETQ. The CDR3 totals 17 residues. CDR3 DNA: TGCGCCAGCAGCTTGTATCCCGTGGGGGGGCAGACGACTGAAGCTTTCTTT. This gives the protein CASSLYPVGGQTTEAFF.